A single sample gave rise to the 30 T cell receptor beta chains below, sequenced in a study of long-term antiretroviral therapy in people with HIV. The run of the v3.0 immunoSEQ assay was at survey level. The protocol was immunoSEQ multiplex PCR, while the TCRdb copy is restricted to in-frame clones and leaves out a portion. This table holds 28,000 or so clones, over 90% found once. The source material was unsorted PBMCs, sampled 6.2 years after starting antiretroviral therapy. These receptors were collected from a man between 40 and 49 years old with HIV.

The chain has TRBV7-9 and TRBJ2-7, with TRBD2 as a possible D gene (6 bases). CDR1 and CDR2 (germline): SEHNR, FQNEAQ (reference sequence). V was cut by 7 bases and J by 4 bases, with 17 bases left in between. The CDR3 is made up of 14 amino acids. CDR3 in amino acids: CASTPVLGTYEQYF. The CDR3 coding sequence is TGTGCCAGCACCCCGGTCCTGGGGACTTACGAGCAGTACTTC.

The rearrangement links TRBV13 to TRBJ2-3; tentatively, D is TRBD2 (5 bases). The CDR3 loop spans 15 amino acids. Germline values: CDR1 PRHDT, CDR2 FYEKMQ (reference sequence). The V end lost 5 bases, the J end lost 0 bases, and 12 bases lay between the germline ends. CDR3 in amino acids: CASSRARESTDTQYF. CDR3 coding DNA: TGTGCCAGCAGCCGGGCACGGGAAAGCACAGATACGCAGTATTTT.

The chain is built from TRBV5-3 and TRBJ2-7; the D is unclear. TRBV5-3 falls under the ORF class, with uncertain function. V lost 5 bases and J 0 bases, leaving 15 bases between the germline ends. CDR3 length: 15 amino acids. CDR3 sequence reads: CARSPLQRSSYEQYF. The CDR3 DNA reads as TGTGCCAGAAGTCCCTTACAGAGGAGCTCCTACGAGCAGTACTTC.

The chain links TRBV7-8 to TRBJ2-7; no firm D call. V was shortened by 3 bases and J by 7 bases, with 25 bases between the two germline ends. Germline-derived CDR1 and CDR2 are SGHVS and FQNEAQ. The CDR3 has 17 amino acids. The CDR3 coding sequence is TGTGCCAGCAGCTTTGGTCTTGCCAGGTTGAAGGTCTATGAGCAGTACTTC. It encodes CASSFGLARLKVYEQYF.

The chain recombines TRBV9 with TRBJ2-6; TRBD2 agrees at 12 bases. V trimming: 3 bases; J trimming: 7 bases; junction bases outside the gene matches: 11. Germline CDR1 is SGDLS and CDR2 is YYNGEE. The CDR3 totals 18 residues. The CDR3 is CASSALAGGISIANVLTF. CDR3 nucleotides: TGTGCCAGCAGCGCACTAGCGGGAGGTATAAGTATAGCCAACGTCCTGACTTTC.

The chain joins TRBV7-2 to TRBJ2-3, with 7 nucleotides matching TRBD2. Germline CDR1 SGHTA, CDR2 FQGNSA. J was trimmed by 6 bases and V by 5 bases; bases with no gene match: 11. This CDR3 contains 15 residues. CDR3 DNA: TGTGCCAGCAGCCCCGGCGGGAGTAGTTTGGATACGCAGTATTTT. Translation: CASSPGGSSLDTQYF.

The V and J genes are TRBV2 and TRBJ2-2, with 11 bases fitting TRBD1. Germline values: CDR1 SNHLY, CDR2 FYNNEI. After removal of 2 bases from V and 10 bases from J, the junction contained 6 bases not matched to a gene. CDR3 length: 15 residues. This chain's CDR3 is CASSEWTGGFLELFF. The CDR3, as DNA: TGTGCCAGCAGTGAATGGACAGGGGGCTTTTTGGAGCTGTTTTTT.

The V call is TRBV29-1, the J call TRBJ2-1; unclear D gene. V lost 2 bases, J lost 2 bases, and 4 bases lay in between. Germline lookup yields CDR1 SQVTM and CDR2 ANQGSEA. The CDR3 runs 12 residues. The CDR3 loop is CSVELTYNEQFF. In DNA form, the CDR3 reads TGCAGCGTTGAATTAACCTACAATGAGCAGTTCTTC.

The chain is built from TRBV5-6 and TRBJ2-3; D is perhaps TRBD1 (6 bases). Per the germline V gene, CDR1 is SGHDT and CDR2 is YYEEEE. V dropped 1 base and J dropped 4 bases, with 13 bases sitting between them. There are 15 residues in the CDR3. CDR3 DNA sequence: TGTGCCAGCAGCTTGTTCAGGGGACGAGCAGATACGCAGTATTTT. Protein: CASSLFRGRADTQYF.

The chain recombines TRBV6-1 with TRBJ1-5, with TRBD1 as a possible D gene (5 bases). The germline V gene has CDR1 MNHNS and CDR2 SASEGT. CDR3 length: 15 amino acids. Trimming shortened V by 3 bases and J by 3 bases, and 12 bases separated the two germline ends. CDR3 DNA: TGTGCCAGCAGTGAGTGGGAGGGGATCAATCAGCCCCAGCATTTT. Its protein is CASSEWEGINQPQHF.

CDR3 coding DNA: TGTGCCAGCAGCGTAGGAGGCGACAGTTTTTACGGCTACACCTTC. Translation gives CASSVGGDSFYGYTF. V usage is TRBV9 and J usage is TRBJ1-2, with TRBD1 as a possible D gene (5 bases). The CDR3 covers 15 residues. The germline V gene encodes CDR1 SGDLS and CDR2 YYNGEE. Trimming left V 0 bases short and J 8 bases short, with 17 bases between.

The CDR3 bases are TGCGCCAGCAGCTTAGTGGAGACCCAGTACTTC. It specifies CASSLVETQYF. The rearrangement joins TRBV5-1 to TRBJ2-5; no definite D call. The V end was cut by 2 bases, the J end by 5 bases, with 4 bases between. This CDR3 has 11 amino acids. From germline, CDR1 is SGHRS and CDR2 YFSETQ.

The chain couples TRBV15 to TRBJ2-5; D is perhaps TRBD1 or TRBD2 (5 bases each). Trimming took 3 bases from V and 1 from J, leaving 12 bases between them. In germline, CDR1 is LNHNV, CDR2 YYDKDF (reference sequence). CDR3 length equals 15 residues. CDR3 in DNA: TGTGCCACCAGCAGGACGGGACGGAGCCAAGAGACCCAGTACTTC. It specifies CATSRTGRSQETQYF.

The chain combines TRBV11-2 with TRBJ2-7, with D possibly being TRBD1 or TRBD2 (5 bases each). CDR3 length: 13 residues. Germline CDR1 and CDR2: SGHAT and FQNNGV. Trimming pared 5 bases from V and 2 bases from J, leaving 10 bases between. CDR3 residues: CASSVGTAYEQYF. CDR3 DNA sequence: TGTGCCAGCAGCGTAGGGACGGCCTACGAGCAGTACTTC.

The sample holds one count of this clone. The chain carries TRBV9 and TRBJ1-1; D may be TRBD1 (6 bases). The V end was cut by 3 bases, the J end by 1 base, with 10 bases between. Looked up from germline, CDR1 is SGDLS and CDR2 is YYNGEE. The CDR3 consists of 14 residues. The CDR3 coding sequence is TGTGCCAGCAGCGCTCAGGGACAGAACACTGAAGCTTTCTTT. This translates into CASSAQGQNTEAFF.

The chain has TRBV25-1 and TRBJ1-2; D not resolved. Germline V CDR1 and CDR2: MGHDK, SYGVNS. Trimming stripped 3 bases from V and 7 bases from J, with 9 bases between. The CDR3 covers 12 residues. The CDR3, as DNA: TGTGCCAGCAGTGATCTTGTGTTTGGCTACACCTTC. Amino acids: CASSDLVFGYTF.

The chain links TRBV19 to TRBJ1-5; D is ambiguous. The CDR3 has 12 amino acids. Per germline, CDR1 LNHDA and CDR2 SQIVND (reference sequence). V lost 0 bases and J 6 bases, leaving 3 bases between the germline ends. This CDR3 is CASSIDVQPQHF. CDR3 bases: TGTGCCAGTAGTATAGATGTTCAGCCCCAGCATTTT.

V usage is TRBV19 and J usage is TRBJ1-1, with D possibly being TRBD1 (5 bases). Trimming left V 1 base short and J 0 bases short, with 15 bases between. This CDR3 is built from 17 residues. Germline V gene sequence: CDR1 LNHDA, CDR2 SQIVND (reference sequence). CDR3 residues: CASSIGPGRAMNTEAFF. CDR3 nucleotide sequence: TGTGCCAGTAGTATAGGTCCGGGCAGGGCCATGAACACTGAAGCTTTCTTT. The variable domain in full, completed from reference TRBV19 and TRBJ1-1, reads DGGITQSPKYLFRKEGQNVTLSCEQNLNHDAMYWYRQDPGQGLRLIYYSQIVNDFQKGDIAEGYSVSREKKESFPLTVTSAQKNPTAFYLCASSIGPGRAMNTEAFFGQGTRLTVV.

This sequence joins TRBV5-1 and TRBJ2-2; D uncertain. V shed 4 bases and J shed 0 bases, with 7 bases lying between them. Germline CDR1 is SGHRS and CDR2 is YFSETQ. There are 14 residues in the CDR3. The chain's CDR3 is CASSPLTNTGELFF. CDR3 nucleotide sequence: TGCGCCAGCAGCCCCCTCACGAACACCGGGGAGCTGTTTTTT.

This chain links TRBV5-6 with TRBJ2-2; maybe TRBD2 (7 bases). The CDR3 consists of 17 residues. V lost 3 bases, J lost 2 bases, and 17 bases lay in between. Germline V lookup: CDR1 SGHDT, CDR2 YYEEEE. CDR3 sequence reads: CASSYRGRGFNTGELFF. The DNA of the CDR3 is TGTGCCAGCAGCTACCGGGGGCGGGGGTTTAACACCGGGGAGCTGTTTTTT.

The CDR3 DNA reads as TGTGCCAGCAGTTTAAGGACAGGGATACCCTACAATGAGCAGTTCTTC. Encoded protein: CASSLRTGIPYNEQFF. The chain couples TRBV27 to TRBJ2-1, with 8 bases fitting TRBD1. Germline V gene lookup returns CDR1 MNHEY and CDR2 SMNVEV (reference sequence). This CDR3 is 16 amino acids long. Trimming at V came to 2 bases and at J to 2 bases, leaving 5 bases not matched to a gene.

This clone was counted a single time. The CDR3 nucleotides read TGTGCCAGCAGCTTAAAGACAGGGAACAATTCACCCCTCCACTTT. Translated, it gives CASSLKTGNNSPLHF. V usage is TRBV7-3 and J usage is TRBJ1-6; TRBD1 agrees at 7 bases. From germline, CDR1 is SGHTA and CDR2 FQGTGA. V was pared by 1 base and J by 7 bases, with 4 bases of the junction left unmatched. CDR3 size: 15 residues.

The chain links TRBV9 to TRBJ2-1, with 10 bases lining up with TRBD2. The junction had 4 bases not matched to a gene; V was cut back by 0 bases and J by 4 bases. Germline CDR1 reads SGDLS; CDR2 reads YYNGEE. This CDR3 is built from 16 residues. CDR3 region: CASSVDPAGGYNEQFF. The CDR3 DNA is TGTGCCAGCAGCGTAGATCCAGCGGGAGGGTACAATGAGCAGTTCTTC.

The sample holds a few counts of this clone. This chain connects TRBV6-1 to TRBJ2-6; possible D gene TRBD1, 6 bases. CDR1 is MNHNS, CDR2 SASEGT, per germline. Trimming cost V 3 bases and J 4 bases, with 7 bases left between them. The CDR3 runs 14 residues. The CDR3 DNA is TGTGCCAGCAGTGACGGGACAGGGGCCAACGTCCTGACTTTC. This translates into CASSDGTGANVLTF.

The V gene is TRBV14, the J gene TRBJ2-3, with 10 bases aligning to TRBD1. CDR1 SGHDN and CDR2 FVKESK come from the germline V gene. V lost 3 bases to trimming and J lost 2 bases; unmatched junction nucleotides: 5. The CDR3 consists of 16 residues. The CDR3 reads CASSQAGQGNTDTQYF. The CDR3 region has the DNA TGTGCCAGCAGCCAGGCGGGACAGGGGAACACAGATACGCAGTATTTT.

This chain uses TRBV19 with TRBJ2-1, with 7 bases that match TRBD2. Germline V gene sequence: CDR1 LNHDA, CDR2 SQIVND (reference sequence). The CDR3 runs 15 residues. The V segment lost 6 bases and the J segment 2 bases; nucleotides outside the gene matches: 7. Here the CDR3 DNA reads TGTGCCAGTAGCCCTCCTAGCGGCCCCTACAATGAGCAGTTCTTC. Translating it yields CASSPPSGPYNEQFF.

V is TRBV5-4 and J is TRBJ1-2; possibly TRBD1 for D (5 bases). The CDR3 spans 15 residues. Trimming took 2 bases from V and 3 from J, leaving 14 bases between them. CDR1 is SGHNT, CDR2 YYREEE, per germline (reference sequence). Written as DNA, the CDR3 is TGTGCCAGCAGCTTTTTCTTGGGGACGGACTATGGCTACACCTTC. Translating gives CASSFFLGTDYGYTF.

V and J are TRBV9 and TRBJ2-1; D call uncertain. Germline V CDR1 and CDR2: SGDLS, YYNGEE. The CDR3 runs 13 residues. V was pared by 0 bases and J by 4 bases, with 5 bases between. CDR3 nucleotides: TGTGCCAGCAGCGTAGAGCCATACAATGAGCAGTTCTTC. It yields the protein CASSVEPYNEQFF.

The chain recombines TRBV7-3 with TRBJ2-1, with 10 bases aligning to TRBD1. With V trimmed by 5 bases and J by 5 bases, 9 bases remained unmatched. Germline V CDR1 and CDR2: SGHTA, FQGTGA. This CDR3 contains 16 residues. The CDR3 reads CASSERGTGAHNEQFF. In DNA form, the CDR3 reads TGTGCCAGCAGCGAAAGGGGGACAGGGGCCCACAATGAGCAGTTCTTC.

V gene TRBV6-5 combines with J gene TRBJ1-1, with D possibly matching TRBD1 (6 bases). The ends were cut back, 7 bases at V and 1 base at J, with 13 bases in the middle. The CDR3 consists of 14 residues. Germline V CDR1 and CDR2: MNHEY, SVGAGI. CDR3 DNA: TGTGCCAGCACCCAACAGGGCCGGAACACTGAAGCTTTCTTT. This gives the protein CASTQQGRNTEAFF.